The rows below give T cell receptor beta chains drawn from one sample of a study of shared clonotypes between healthy human individuals. Method: immunoSEQ multiplex PCR; TCRdb's copy keeps in-frame clones and lacks some. The sample includes about 2.4 million clones, approximately 94% of them seen just once. The material sequenced was naive CD4+ T cells sorted from blood. The receptor source for this set is a man between 18 and 35 years old in good health. Both conserved end residues are part of each CDR3. Each record gives: clone size, V gene, CDR3 protein. The size entry is marked missing in some rows and otherwise reads once, few, many or a size class.

once	TRBV5-8	CASSLDLAGNTIYF
.	TRBV4-3	CASSPYDRSTDTQYF
.	TRBV28	CASSSRAPIGDEQYF
.	TRBV5-1	CASSPGDILSTEAFF
.	TRBV6-5	CASSPTQGNTEAFF
.	TRBV18	CASSQTGAEQYF
.	TRBV15	CATSRDNSNSNQPQHF
.	TRBV28	CASLDSATNEKLFF
.	TRBV2	CASCGTSGSSDEQFF
once	TRBV5-5	CASSLVPSPNTGELFF
once	TRBV6-5	CASSSGGPAYEQYF
.	TRBV6-6	CASSYRGGGNTIYF
.	TRBV28	CASSVGQANTGELFF
.	TRBV5-4	CAGSSAGSNTQYF
.	TRBV4-3	CASSPVGSGDRTYEQYF
.	TRBV5-1	CASSAGLAEETQYF
once	TRBV7-2	CASAYRDTQYF
.	TRBV5-3	CARTGERRDTQYF
.	TRBV28	CASNQRAATGELFF
.	TRBV25-1	CASSEWQGTGYGYTF
few	TRBV5-5	CASSLEGQNSPLHF
.	TRBV9	CASSARLESPNEQFF
.	TRBV7-2	CASSAWDRSGTQYF
.	TRBV9	CASSLGWSKNIQYF